This T cell receptor beta chain was captured by sequencing in a study of blood T cell repertoires in COVID-19. Per the germline V gene, CDR1 is MGHRA and CDR2 is YSYEKL. There are 15 residues in the CDR3. Trimming pared 1 base from V and 5 bases from J, leaving 14 bases between. Authors' analysis steps: Reference gene primers were amplified, and this amplification served to estimate nucleated cell counts. This table comes from immunoSEQ multiplex PCR, and its TCRdb copy is limited to in-frame clones, with some not included. The V and J calls and clone size were taken over from that table, and D and trimming were inferred from the DNA. The sample includes fewer than 100,000 clones, around 90% of them seen just once.

The receptor comes from a woman aged 80 or over with acute or convalescent COVID-19. Specimen: peripheral blood. The chain recombines TRBV4-1 with TRBJ2-5, with a weak D call TRBD2 (6 bases). The CDR3 loop reads CASSQGRAREETQYF. In DNA form, the CDR3 reads TGCGCCAGCAGCCAAGGGAGGGCTCGTGAGGAGACCCAGTACTTC.